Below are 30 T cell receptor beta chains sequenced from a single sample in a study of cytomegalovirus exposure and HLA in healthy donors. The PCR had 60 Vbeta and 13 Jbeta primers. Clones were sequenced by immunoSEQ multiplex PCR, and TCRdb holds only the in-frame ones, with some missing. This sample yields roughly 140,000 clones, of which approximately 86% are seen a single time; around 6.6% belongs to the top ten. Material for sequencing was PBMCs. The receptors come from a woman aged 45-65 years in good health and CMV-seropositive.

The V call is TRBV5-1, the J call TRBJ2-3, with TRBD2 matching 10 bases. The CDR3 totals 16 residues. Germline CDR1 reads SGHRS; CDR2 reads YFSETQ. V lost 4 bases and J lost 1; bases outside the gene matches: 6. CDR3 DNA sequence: TGCGCCAGCAGCCGAGGGACTAGCGAAGGCACAGATACGCAGTATTTT. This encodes CASSRGTSEGTDTQYF.

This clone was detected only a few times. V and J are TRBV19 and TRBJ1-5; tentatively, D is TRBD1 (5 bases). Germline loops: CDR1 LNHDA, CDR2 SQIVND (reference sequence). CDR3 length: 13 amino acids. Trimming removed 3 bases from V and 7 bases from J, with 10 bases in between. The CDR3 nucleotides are TGTGCCAGTAGTATCATTCAGGGACAGCCCCAGCATTTT. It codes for CASSIIQGQPQHF.

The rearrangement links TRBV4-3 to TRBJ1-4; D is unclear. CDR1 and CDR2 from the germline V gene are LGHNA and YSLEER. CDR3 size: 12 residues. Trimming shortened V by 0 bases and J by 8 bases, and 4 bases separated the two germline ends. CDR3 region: CASSQETEKLFF. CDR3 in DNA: TGCGCCAGCAGCCAAGAGACAGAAAAACTGTTTTTT.

CDR3 DNA sequence: TGTGCCACCAGGACAGGGGGCTACGAGCAGTACTTC. Its translation is CATRTGGYEQYF. The chain recombines TRBV15 with TRBJ2-7; 9 nucleotides align to TRBD1. The CDR3 is 12 amino acids. The germline gives CDR1 LNHNV, CDR2 YYDKDF (reference sequence). V gave up 6 bases and J gave up 3 bases; unmatched junction bases: 0.

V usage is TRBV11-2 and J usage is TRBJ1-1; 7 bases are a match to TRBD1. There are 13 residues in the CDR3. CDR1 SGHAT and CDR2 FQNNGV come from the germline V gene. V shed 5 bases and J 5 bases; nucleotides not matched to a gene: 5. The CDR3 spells CASSADRATEAFF. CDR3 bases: TGTGCCAGCAGCGCCGACAGGGCGACTGAAGCTTTCTTT.

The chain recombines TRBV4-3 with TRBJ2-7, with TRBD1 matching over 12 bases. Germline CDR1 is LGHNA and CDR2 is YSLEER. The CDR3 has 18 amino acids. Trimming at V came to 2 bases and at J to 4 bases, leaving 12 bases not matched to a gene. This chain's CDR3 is CASSQQHSGTGGAYEQYF. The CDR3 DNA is TGCGCCAGCAGCCAACAACACTCCGGGACAGGGGGCGCGTACGAGCAGTACTTC.

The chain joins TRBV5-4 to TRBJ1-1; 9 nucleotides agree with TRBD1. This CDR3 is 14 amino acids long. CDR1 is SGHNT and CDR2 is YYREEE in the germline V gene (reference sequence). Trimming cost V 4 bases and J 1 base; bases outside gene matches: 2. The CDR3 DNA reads TGTGCCAGCAGCATACAGGGGGCGAACACTGAAGCTTTCTTT. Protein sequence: CASSIQGANTEAFF. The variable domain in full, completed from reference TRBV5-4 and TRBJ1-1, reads ETGVTQSPTHLIKTRGQQVTLRCSSQSGHNTVSWYQQALGQGPQFIFQYYREEENGRGNFPPRFSGLQFPNYSSELNVNALELDDSALYLCASSIQGANTEAFFGQGTRLTVV.

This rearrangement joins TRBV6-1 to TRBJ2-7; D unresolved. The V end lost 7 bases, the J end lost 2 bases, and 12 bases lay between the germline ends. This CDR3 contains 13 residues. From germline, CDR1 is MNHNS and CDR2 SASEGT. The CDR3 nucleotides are TGTGCCAGCAATCCCAGGCCTGCCTACGAGCAGTACTTC. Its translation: CASNPRPAYEQYF.

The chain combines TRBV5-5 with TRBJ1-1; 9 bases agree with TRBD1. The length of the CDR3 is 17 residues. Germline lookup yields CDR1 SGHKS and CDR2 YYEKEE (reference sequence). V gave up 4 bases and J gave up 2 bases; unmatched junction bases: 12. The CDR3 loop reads CASSLRDRVTGNTEAFF. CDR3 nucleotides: TGTGCCAGCAGCCTCCGGGACAGGGTCACGGGAAACACTGAAGCTTTCTTT.

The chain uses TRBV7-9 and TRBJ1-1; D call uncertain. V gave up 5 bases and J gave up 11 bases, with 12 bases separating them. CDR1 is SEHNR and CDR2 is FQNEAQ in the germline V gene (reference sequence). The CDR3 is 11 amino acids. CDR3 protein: CASSRNSEAFF. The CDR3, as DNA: TGTGCCAGCAGCCGAAATTCGGAGGCTTTCTTT.

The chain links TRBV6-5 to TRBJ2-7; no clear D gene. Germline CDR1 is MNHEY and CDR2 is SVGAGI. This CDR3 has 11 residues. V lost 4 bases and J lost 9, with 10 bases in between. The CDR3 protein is CASSSFAGQYF. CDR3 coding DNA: TGTGCCAGCAGTTCTTTCGCCGGGCAGTACTTC.

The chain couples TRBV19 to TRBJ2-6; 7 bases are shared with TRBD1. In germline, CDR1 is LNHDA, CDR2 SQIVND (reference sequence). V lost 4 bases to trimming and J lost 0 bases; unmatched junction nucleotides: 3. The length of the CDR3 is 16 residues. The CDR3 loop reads CASSRDSVSGANVLTF. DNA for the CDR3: TGTGCCAGTAGTAGGGACAGTGTCTCTGGGGCCAACGTCCTGACTTTC.

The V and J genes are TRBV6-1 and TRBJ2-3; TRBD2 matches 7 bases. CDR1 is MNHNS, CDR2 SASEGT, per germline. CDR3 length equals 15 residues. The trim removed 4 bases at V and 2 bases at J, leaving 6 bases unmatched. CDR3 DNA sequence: TGTGCCAGCAGTGGGGGGGGGACCCTCACAGATACGCAGTATTTT. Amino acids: CASSGGGTLTDTQYF.

CDR3 residues: CAISEQGSYEQYF. The CDR3 bases are TGTGCCATCAGTGAGCAGGGGAGCTACGAGCAGTACTTC. The rearrangement uses TRBV10-3 and TRBJ2-7, with a weak D call TRBD1 (6 bases). V was shortened by 2 bases and J by 3 bases, with 8 bases between the two germline ends. Germline CDR1 and CDR2: ENHRY and SYGVKD. The CDR3 length is 13 residues.

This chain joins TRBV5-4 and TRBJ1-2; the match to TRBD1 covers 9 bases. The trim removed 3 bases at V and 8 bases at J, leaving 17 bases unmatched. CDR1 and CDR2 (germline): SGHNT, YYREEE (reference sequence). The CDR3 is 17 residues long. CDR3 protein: CASSSRTKDGTGKGYTF. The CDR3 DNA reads TGTGCCAGCAGCTCGCGTACTAAAGATGGGACAGGGAAGGGCTACACCTTC.

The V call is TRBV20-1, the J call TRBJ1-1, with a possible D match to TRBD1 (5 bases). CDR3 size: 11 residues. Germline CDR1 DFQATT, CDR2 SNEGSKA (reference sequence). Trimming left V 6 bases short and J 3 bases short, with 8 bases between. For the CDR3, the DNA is TGCAGTGCCCTCAGGGACACTGAAGCTTTCTTT. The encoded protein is CSALRDTEAFF.

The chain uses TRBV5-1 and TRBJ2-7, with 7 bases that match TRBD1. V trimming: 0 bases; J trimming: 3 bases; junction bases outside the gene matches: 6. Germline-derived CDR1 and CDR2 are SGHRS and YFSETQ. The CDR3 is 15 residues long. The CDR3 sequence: CASSLEASGGYEQYF. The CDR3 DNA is TGCGCCAGCAGCTTGGAAGCATCAGGGGGCTACGAGCAGTACTTC.

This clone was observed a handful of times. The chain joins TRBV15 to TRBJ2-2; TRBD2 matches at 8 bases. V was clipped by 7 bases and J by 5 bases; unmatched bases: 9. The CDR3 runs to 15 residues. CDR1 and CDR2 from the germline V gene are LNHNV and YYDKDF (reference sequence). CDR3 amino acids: CATTTGGAQTGELFF. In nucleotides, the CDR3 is TGTGCCACCACCACGGGGGGGGCGCAGACCGGGGAGCTGTTTTTT.

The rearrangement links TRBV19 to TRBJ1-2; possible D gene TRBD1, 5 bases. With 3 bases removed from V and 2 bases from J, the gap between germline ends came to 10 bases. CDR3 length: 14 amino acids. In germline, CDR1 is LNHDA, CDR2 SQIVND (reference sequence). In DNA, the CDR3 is TGTGCCAGTAGTATCGGGGCGGGGAACTATGGCTACACCTTC. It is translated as CASSIGAGNYGYTF.

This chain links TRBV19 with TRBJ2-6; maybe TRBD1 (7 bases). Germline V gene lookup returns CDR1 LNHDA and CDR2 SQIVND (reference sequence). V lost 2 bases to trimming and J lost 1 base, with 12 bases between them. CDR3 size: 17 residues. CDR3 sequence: CASSIQGGRSGANVLTF. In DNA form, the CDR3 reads TGTGCCAGTAGTATACAGGGGGGAAGATCTGGGGCCAACGTCCTGACTTTC.

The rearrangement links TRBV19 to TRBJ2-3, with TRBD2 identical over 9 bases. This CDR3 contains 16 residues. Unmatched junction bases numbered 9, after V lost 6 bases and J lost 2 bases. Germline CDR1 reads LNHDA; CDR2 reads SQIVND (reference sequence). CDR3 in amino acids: CASRGIAGASTDTQYF. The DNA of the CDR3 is TGTGCCAGTAGGGGCATAGCGGGGGCGTCCACAGATACGCAGTATTTT.

For the CDR3, the DNA is TGTGCCAGTAGTATAGATCTCACGGGGGGCTCCTACAATGAGCAGTTCTTC. This translates into CASSIDLTGGSYNEQFF. The chain recombines TRBV19 with TRBJ2-1; 7 nucleotides line up with TRBD2. V was clipped by 0 bases and J by 0 bases; unmatched bases: 5. Germline CDR1 reads LNHDA; CDR2 reads SQIVND (reference sequence). This CDR3 contains 17 residues.

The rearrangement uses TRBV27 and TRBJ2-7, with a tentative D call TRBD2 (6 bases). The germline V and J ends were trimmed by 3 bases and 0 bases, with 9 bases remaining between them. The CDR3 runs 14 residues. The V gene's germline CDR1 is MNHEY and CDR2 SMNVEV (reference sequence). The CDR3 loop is CASSFGGTSYEQYF. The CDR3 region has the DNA TGTGCCAGCAGTTTCGGGGGAACCTCCTACGAGCAGTACTTC.

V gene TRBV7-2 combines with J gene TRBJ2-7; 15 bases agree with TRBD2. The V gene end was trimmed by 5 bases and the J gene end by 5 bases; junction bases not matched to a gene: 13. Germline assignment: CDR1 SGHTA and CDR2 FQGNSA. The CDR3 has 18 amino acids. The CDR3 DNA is TGTGCCAGCAGCCGCTGGGGACTAGCGGGGGGCCTAGGGGACGAGCAGTACTTC. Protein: CASSRWGLAGGLGDEQYF.

The CDR3 DNA reads as TGTGCCAGCAGTTACGCAGAAGAGGCGCTTGGAAACACCATATATTTT. This translates into CASSYAEEALGNTIYF. V is TRBV6-5 and J is TRBJ1-3, with no clear D. The V end lost 2 bases, the J end lost 3 bases, and 14 bases lay between the germline ends. CDR1 and CDR2 from the germline V gene are MNHEY and SVGAGI. The CDR3 contains 16 residues.

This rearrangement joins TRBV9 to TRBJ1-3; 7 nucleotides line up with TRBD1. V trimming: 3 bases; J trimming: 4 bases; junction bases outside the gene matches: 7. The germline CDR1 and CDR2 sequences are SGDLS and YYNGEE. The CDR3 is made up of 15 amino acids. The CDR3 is CASSDATGSGNTIYF. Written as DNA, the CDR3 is TGTGCCAGCAGCGACGCGACAGGGTCCGGAAACACCATATATTTT.

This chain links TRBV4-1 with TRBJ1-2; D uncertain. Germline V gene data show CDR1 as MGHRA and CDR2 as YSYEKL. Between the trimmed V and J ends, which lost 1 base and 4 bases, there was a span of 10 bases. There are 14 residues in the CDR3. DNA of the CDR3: TGCGCCAGCAGCCAAGTAACGGGAGCCTATGGCTACACCTTC. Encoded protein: CASSQVTGAYGYTF.

CDR3 loop: CASTQLAGATYEQYF. The DNA of the CDR3 is TGCGCCAGCACCCAATTAGCGGGTGCGACCTACGAGCAGTACTTC. The rearrangement uses TRBV5-1 and TRBJ2-7, with 7 nucleotides matching TRBD2. The CDR3 sequence is 15 residues long. From germline, CDR1 is SGHRS and CDR2 YFSETQ. J gave up 2 bases and V 6 bases, and 11 bases lay outside the gene matches.

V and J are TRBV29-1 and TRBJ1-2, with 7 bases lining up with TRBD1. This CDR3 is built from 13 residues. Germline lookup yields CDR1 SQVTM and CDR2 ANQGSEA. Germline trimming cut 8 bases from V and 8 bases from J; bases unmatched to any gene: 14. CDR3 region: CSSLGGGLGGYTF. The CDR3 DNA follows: TGCAGCTCTCTAGGAGGGGGCTTGGGGGGCTACACCTTC.

The CDR3 DNA reads as TGTGCCAGTGCCGACTATCCCGATTGGGATGGCTACACCTTC. As protein: CASADYPDWDGYTF. The chain couples TRBV19 to TRBJ1-2; D is unresolved. V was pared by 8 bases and J by 6 bases, with 19 bases between. Germline CDR1 and CDR2: LNHDA and SQIVND (reference sequence). This CDR3 has 14 amino acids.